The 31 T cell receptor beta chains below were found in one sample sequenced in a study of response to subunit inactivated influenza vaccine. TCRdb re-derived calls from the RT-PCR reads in MiXCR, one entry per CDR3 protein. The table shows 750,000 to 850,000 distinct CDR3 sequences, with less than 20% occurring only once. The sample consisted of PBMCs from blood, taken 5 days after vaccination. Receptor source: a man in his fifties or sixties who received an inactivated influenza vaccine.

The rearrangement links TRBV20-1 to TRBJ2-3; tentative D call: TRBD2 (7 bases). This CDR3 comprises 18 residues. The V gene lost 8 bases and the J gene lost 0 bases, with 27 bases spanning the gap. From germline, CDR1 is DFQATT and CDR2 SNEGSKA (reference sequence). CDR3 amino acids: CSPQTPLAMGASTDTQYF. CDR3 nucleotides: TGCAGTCCCCAAACCCCACTAGCGATGGGGGCTAGCACAGATACGCAGTATTTT.

This rearrangement joins TRBV24-1 to TRBJ2-3; D not certain. The CDR3 runs to 16 residues. Germline CDR1 reads KGHDR; CDR2 reads SFDVKD. With 7 bases removed from V and 1 base from J, the gap between germline ends came to 17 bases. In DNA form, the CDR3 reads TGTGCCACCAGGCTCCAATTTTGGACGGGCACAGATACGCAGTATTTT. The encoded protein is CATRLQFWTGTDTQYF.

CDR3 bases: TGCAGTGCTAGACCGACAGGGGAGGGGTACGAGCAGTACTTC. Translating it yields CSARPTGEGYEQYF. The chain is built from TRBV20-1 and TRBJ2-7; D possibly corresponds to TRBD1 (8 bases). The CDR3 has 14 residues. CDR1 DFQATT and CDR2 SNEGSKA come from the germline V gene (reference sequence). The germline V and J ends were trimmed by 2 bases and 4 bases, with 15 bases remaining between them.

This clonotype appeared a few times. The chain has TRBV7-9 and TRBJ2-5, with 7 bases aligning to TRBD1. The CDR3 is made up of 15 amino acids. J lost 1 base, V lost 7 bases, and 9 bases had no gene match. CDR1 and CDR2 from the germline V gene are SEHNR and FQNEAQ (reference sequence). The CDR3 is CASTKTRTGQETQYF. The DNA for the CDR3 is TGTGCCAGCACCAAAACACGGACAGGCCAAGAGACCCAGTACTTC.

This clonotype was counted only a few times. The chain has TRBV7-3 and TRBJ2-2; D may be TRBD1 (6 bases). The CDR3 length is 13 residues. Germline V gives CDR1 SGHTA, CDR2 FQGTGA. Trimming removed 5 bases at V and 6 bases at J, with 10 bases between. The CDR3 loop is CASSATGSGELFF. CDR3 nucleotide sequence: TGTGCCAGCAGCGCTACAGGGTCCGGGGAGCTGTTTTTT.

This clonotype was recorded at least ten times. The gene calls are TRBV4-3 and TRBJ2-1, with no clear D. Looked up from germline, CDR1 is LGHNA and CDR2 is YSLEER. V was cut by 0 bases and J by 7 bases, with 4 bases left in between. This CDR3 contains 12 residues. The CDR3 region is CASSQEGNEQFF. In DNA form, the CDR3 reads TGCGCCAGCAGCCAAGAGGGGAATGAGCAGTTCTTC.

The CDR3 DNA follows: TGTGCCATCAGTGATGGAGCTCAAGAGACCCAGTACTTC. The encoded protein is CAISDGAQETQYF. V and J are TRBV10-3 and TRBJ2-5; D is uncertain. V was cut by 3 bases and J by 2 bases, with 7 bases left in between. The CDR3 sequence is 13 residues long. Germline V gene data show CDR1 as ENHRY and CDR2 as SYGVKD.

The CDR3 DNA follows: TGTGCCAGCAGTTTGCATATTTCCCTCCGAGAAGAGACCCAGTACTTC. It translates to CASSLHISLREETQYF. The genes are TRBV12-3 or TRBV12-4 and TRBJ2-5, with D unresolved. The CDR3 is made up of 16 amino acids. The V gene lost 3 bases and the J gene lost 3 bases, with 17 bases spanning the gap.

The V call is TRBV20-1, the J call TRBJ1-2; unclear D gene. V was clipped by 0 bases and J by 2 bases, with 10 bases between them. Germline assignment: CDR1 DFQATT and CDR2 SNEGSKA (reference sequence). This CDR3 is built from 14 residues. CDR3 coding DNA: TGCAGTGCTAGAGAGACGGATTACAACTATGGCTACACCTTC. It yields the protein CSARETDYNYGYTF.

In its sample, this clonotype was seen a few times. The chain links TRBV20-1 to TRBJ1-6, with D perhaps TRBD1 (6 bases). The germline CDR1 and CDR2 sequences are DFQATT and SNEGSKA (reference sequence). CDR3 size: 17 residues. Trimming removed 2 bases from V and 4 bases from J, with 18 bases in between. The CDR3 is CSARPWTRGTYNSPLHF. The DNA of the CDR3 is TGCAGTGCTAGACCTTGGACGAGGGGGACTTATAATTCACCCCTCCACTTT.

The chain has TRBV12-3 or TRBV12-4 and TRBJ1-5, with 7 bases aligning to TRBD1. Trimming cost V 3 bases and J 3 bases; bases outside gene matches: 5. There are 15 residues in the CDR3. CDR3 coding DNA: TGTGCCAGCAGTTTCAGGGGGTCTGCCAATCAGCCCCAGCATTTT. It yields the protein CASSFRGSANQPQHF.

J is TRBJ2-3 and V is TRBV15; TRBD1 is a possible D gene (6 bases). This CDR3 region has 16 residues. Trimming pared 5 bases from V and 2 bases from J, leaving 17 bases between. CDR1 and CDR2 (germline): LNHNV, YYDKDF (reference sequence). In DNA, the CDR3 is TGTGCCACCAGCGCCCCCGGGACATCTAACACAGATACGCAGTATTTT. It yields the protein CATSAPGTSNTDTQYF.

The chain has TRBV5-1 and TRBJ2-7; no clear D gene. V was clipped by 4 bases and J by 3 bases, with 11 bases between them. CDR3 length equals 13 residues. Per the germline V gene, CDR1 is SGHRS and CDR2 is YFSETQ. CDR3 loop: CASSPDPNYEQYF. CDR3 DNA sequence: TGCGCCAGCAGCCCCGATCCAAACTACGAGCAGTACTTC.

This clonotype was seen a few times. The chain links TRBV6-1 to TRBJ2-3; either TRBD1 or TRBD2 may fit D (6 bases each). Per the germline V gene, CDR1 is MNHNS and CDR2 is SASEGT. V shed 5 bases and J shed 1 base, with 7 bases lying between them. CDR3 length: 13 amino acids. CDR3 region: CASSRGRTDTQYF. In DNA form, the CDR3 reads TGTGCCAGCAGTCGGGGGCGCACAGATACGCAGTATTTT.

CDR3 sequence: CASSQDPQAGAGEQYF. For the CDR3, the DNA is TGCGCCAGCAGCCAAGATCCGCAAGCGGGGGCGGGGGAGCAGTACTTC. This sequence joins TRBV4-3 and TRBJ2-7; 8 positions agree with TRBD2. V lost 0 bases, J lost 7 bases, and 11 bases stayed unmatched. Germline V gene lookup returns CDR1 LGHNA and CDR2 YSLEER. The CDR3 covers 16 residues.

The gene calls are TRBV5-6 and TRBJ2-7, with 8 bases matching TRBD1. Germline-derived CDR1 and CDR2 are SGHDT and YYEEEE. The CDR3 has 15 residues. With V trimmed by 4 bases and J by 3 bases, 9 bases remained unmatched. CDR3 DNA: TGTGCCAGCAGCCCAACGGCCAGGGGGCTCTACGAGCAGTACTTC. This codes for CASSPTARGLYEQYF. Full variable domain (outside the CDR3, taken from reference TRBV5-6 and TRBJ2-7): DAGVTQSPTHLIKTRGQQVTLRCSPKSGHDTVSWYQQALGQGPQFIFQYYEEEERQRGNFPDRFSGHQFPNYSSELNVNALLLGDSALYLCASSPTARGLYEQYFGPGTRLTVT.

This clonotype has only one observation. The chain combines TRBV15 with TRBJ2-5; 10 bases match TRBD2. The CDR3 runs 15 residues. J was trimmed by 2 bases and V by 2 bases; bases with no gene match: 2. Germline values: CDR1 LNHNV, CDR2 YYDKDF (reference sequence). CDR3: CATSRRTSGQETQYF. CDR3 DNA: TGTGCCACCAGCAGACGGACTAGCGGACAAGAGACCCAGTACTTC. Complete variable domain (other parts from reference TRBV15 and TRBJ2-5): DAMVIQNPRYQVTQFGKPVTLSCSQTLNHNVMYWYQQKSSQAPKLLFHYYDKDFNNEADTPDNFQSRRPNTSFCFLDIRSPGLGDTAMYLCATSRRTSGQETQYFGPGTRLLVL.

The chain combines TRBV20-1 with TRBJ2-7; D ambiguous. V shed 0 bases and J shed 0 bases, with 6 bases lying between them. This CDR3 has 13 residues. CDR1 is DFQATT, CDR2 SNEGSKA, per germline (reference sequence). The CDR3 coding sequence is TGCAGTGCTAGAGATCCGCACTCCTACGAGCAGTACTTC. Its protein product is CSARDPHSYEQYF.

This clonotype appeared many times. This sequence joins TRBV12-3 or TRBV12-4 and TRBJ2-1; 7 nucleotides match TRBD2. This CDR3 comprises 15 residues. J lost 0 bases, V lost 5 bases, and 4 bases had no gene match. This CDR3 is CASSTGLRSYNEQFF. The CDR3 coding sequence is TGTGCCAGCAGTACGGGACTACGCTCCTACAATGAGCAGTTCTTC.

The V and J genes are TRBV5-1 and TRBJ1-1; 8 bases are a match to TRBD1. The germline CDR1 and CDR2 sequences are SGHRS and YFSETQ. This CDR3 has 16 amino acids. Trimming removed 1 base from V and 4 bases from J; junction bases left unmatched: 9. The CDR3 nucleotides are TGCGCCAGCAGCTTGCAGGGGGCCCGGAGTGCCACTGAAGCTTTCTTT. This sequence encodes CASSLQGARSATEAFF.

This clonotype has just a few counts. The chain links TRBV7-9 to TRBJ1-3; the match to TRBD1 covers 9 bases. CDR1 is SEHNR, CDR2 FQNEAQ, per germline (reference sequence). Losses at the gene ends were 5 bases for V and 0 bases for J; bases not matched to a gene: 5. This CDR3 has 16 amino acids. The CDR3 region is CASSHTGGLSGNTIYF. The CDR3 DNA follows: TGTGCCAGCAGCCATACAGGGGGCCTCTCTGGAAACACCATATATTTT.

V and J are TRBV20-1 and TRBJ2-2; 10 bases fit TRBD2. The CDR3 extends over 18 amino acids. Germline V CDR1 and CDR2: DFQATT, SNEGSKA (reference sequence). V lost 4 bases, J lost 0 bases, and 11 bases stayed unmatched. The CDR3 spells CSAIALRTSGSNTGELFF. For the CDR3, the DNA is TGCAGTGCTATCGCTTTAAGGACTAGCGGTTCGAACACCGGGGAGCTGTTTTTT.

In its sample, this clonotype was seen a few times. This sequence joins TRBV7-8 and TRBJ1-5, with 7 bases that match TRBD1. After removal of 5 bases from V and 2 bases from J, the junction contained 6 bases not matched to a gene. Germline lookup yields CDR1 SGHVS and CDR2 FQNEAQ. The CDR3 is made up of 15 amino acids. The CDR3 DNA is TGTGCCAGCAGCGCCCTGGGACAGCGCAATCAGCCCCAGCATTTT. As protein: CASSALGQRNQPQHF.

This clonotype was observed a handful of times. J is TRBJ2-1 and V is TRBV7-2; D unresolved. In germline, CDR1 is SGHTA, CDR2 FQGNSA. The germline V and J ends were trimmed by 6 bases and 6 bases, with 9 bases remaining between them. This CDR3 has 12 residues. The CDR3 sequence: CASRSLANEQFF. For the CDR3, the DNA is TGTGCCAGCAGGAGTCTCGCCAATGAGCAGTTCTTC.

The chain employs TRBV29-1 and TRBJ2-1, with D hard to call. The ends were cut back, 0 bases at V and 4 bases at J, with 10 bases in the middle. CDR1 and CDR2 from the germline V gene are SQVTM and ANQGSEA. This CDR3 spans 14 amino acids. The CDR3 sequence: CSVEENSNYNEQFF. The CDR3 nucleotides read TGCAGCGTTGAAGAGAACTCGAATTACAATGAGCAGTTCTTC.

The genes are TRBV30 and TRBJ2-2; 8 bases agree with TRBD1. V dropped 3 bases and J dropped 5; count of bases not matched to a gene: 2. From germline, CDR1 is GTSNPN and CDR2 SVGIG (reference sequence). CDR3 length equals 13 residues. This CDR3 reads CAWSRGLTGELFF. As DNA, the CDR3 is TGTGCCTGGAGCAGGGGGCTAACCGGGGAGCTGTTTTTT.

The chain combines TRBV5-1 with TRBJ2-3; D call uncertain. The CDR3 length is 15 residues. The germline CDR1 and CDR2 sequences are SGHRS and YFSETQ. Trimming left V 0 bases short and J 0 bases short, with 8 bases between. In DNA form, the CDR3 reads TGCGCCAGCAGCTTGGCTGGGCAAAGCACAGATACGCAGTATTTT. It translates to CASSLAGQSTDTQYF.

This clonotype came up a few times. V and J are TRBV20-1 and TRBJ2-3; TRBD2 aligns across 15 bases. The length of the CDR3 is 21 residues. V lost 5 bases and J lost 4; bases outside the gene matches: 22. The germline CDR1 and CDR2 sequences are DFQATT and SNEGSKA (reference sequence). CDR3 protein: CSAPSRLGTSGRSPWADTQYF. CDR3 nucleotide sequence: TGCAGTGCTCCAAGTCGACTCGGGACTAGCGGGAGGTCGCCCTGGGCAGATACGCAGTATTTT.

The CDR3 spells CSAKGAGETQYF. CDR3 nucleotides: TGCAGTGCTAAGGGAGCGGGGGAGACCCAGTACTTC. V usage is TRBV20-1 and J usage is TRBJ2-5, with TRBD2 identical over 7 bases. The germline V gene has CDR1 DFQATT and CDR2 SNEGSKA (reference sequence). CDR3 length equals 12 residues. The V gene end was trimmed by 4 bases and the J gene end by 5 bases; junction bases not matched to a gene: 4.

CDR3 amino acids: CASSQTRLETQYF. CDR3 bases: TGTGCCAGCAGTCAGACTAGGTTGGAGACCCAGTACTTC. The V and J genes are TRBV6-1 and TRBJ2-5, with D perhaps TRBD2 (6 bases). This CDR3 has 13 amino acids. The germline CDR1 and CDR2 sequences are MNHNS and SASEGT. V was shortened by 5 bases and J by 5 bases, with 12 bases between the two germline ends.

The chain combines TRBV7-2 with TRBJ2-1, with 7 bases matching TRBD1. The CDR3 has 15 amino acids. CDR1 and CDR2 (germline): SGHTA, FQGNSA. J gave up 8 bases and V 5 bases, and 12 bases lay outside the gene matches. CDR3 loop: CASSLLRQGEDEQFF. DNA for the CDR3: TGTGCCAGCAGCCTCCTTCGACAGGGTGAGGATGAGCAGTTCTTC. Full variable domain (rest looked up from reference TRBV7-2 and TRBJ2-1): GAGVSQSPSNKVTEKGKDVELRCDPISGHTALYWYRQSLGQGLEFLIYFQGNSAPDKSGLPSDRFSAERTGGSVSTLTIQRTQQEDSAVYLCASSLLRQGEDEQFFGPGTRLTVL.